Below, one TCR beta chain is given with its context. The CDR3 is made up of 14 amino acids. Germline CDR1 reads SGDLS; CDR2 reads YYNGEE. With 3 bases removed from V and 1 base from J, the gap between germline ends came to 10 bases. This sample stems from a study of T cell responses to AZD1222 COVID-19 vaccine. TCRdb's copy holds only in-frame clones and misses some; the assay was immunoSEQ multiplex PCR. This table holds about 84,000 clones, 87% found once. This specimen consisted of peripheral blood, obtained on day 0 of AZD1222 vaccination. The clonotype originates from an adult in good health. V usage is TRBV9 and J usage is TRBJ2-5, with D perhaps being TRBD1 or TRBD2 (5 bases each). This CDR3 reads CASSAGSFQETQYF. CDR3 coding DNA: TGTGCCAGCAGCGCAGGGAGCTTCCAAGAGACCCAGTACTTC.